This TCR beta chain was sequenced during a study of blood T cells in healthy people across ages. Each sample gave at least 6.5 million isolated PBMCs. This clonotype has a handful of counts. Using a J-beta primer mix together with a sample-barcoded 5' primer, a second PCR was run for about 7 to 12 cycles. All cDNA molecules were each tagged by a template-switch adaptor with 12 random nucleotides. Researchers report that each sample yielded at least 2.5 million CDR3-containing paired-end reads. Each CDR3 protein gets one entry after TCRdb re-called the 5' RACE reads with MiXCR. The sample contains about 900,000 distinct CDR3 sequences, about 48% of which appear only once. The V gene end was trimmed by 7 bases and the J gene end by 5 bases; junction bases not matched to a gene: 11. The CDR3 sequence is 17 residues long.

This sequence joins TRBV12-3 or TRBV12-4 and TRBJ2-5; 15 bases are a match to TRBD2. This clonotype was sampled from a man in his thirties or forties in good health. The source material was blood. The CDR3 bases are TGTGCCAGCACTCCCCCGACCGGGACTAGCGGGGGGGAGACCCAGTACTTC. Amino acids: CASTPPTGTSGGETQYF.